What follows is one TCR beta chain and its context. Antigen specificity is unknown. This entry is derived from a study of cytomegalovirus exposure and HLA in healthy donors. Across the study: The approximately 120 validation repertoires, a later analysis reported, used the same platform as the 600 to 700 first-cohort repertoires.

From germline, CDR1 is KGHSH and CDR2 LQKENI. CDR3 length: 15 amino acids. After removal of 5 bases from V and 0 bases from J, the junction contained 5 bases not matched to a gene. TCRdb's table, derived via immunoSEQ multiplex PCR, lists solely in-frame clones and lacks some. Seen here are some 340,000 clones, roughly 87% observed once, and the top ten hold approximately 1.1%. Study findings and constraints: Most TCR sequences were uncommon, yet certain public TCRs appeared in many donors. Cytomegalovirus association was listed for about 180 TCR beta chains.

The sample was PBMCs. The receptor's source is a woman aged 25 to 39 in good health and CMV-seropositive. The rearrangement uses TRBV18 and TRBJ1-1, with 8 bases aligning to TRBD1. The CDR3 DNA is TGTGCCAGCTCATCAATGGGACAGGTGAACACTGAAGCTTTCTTT. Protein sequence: CASSSMGQVNTEAFF. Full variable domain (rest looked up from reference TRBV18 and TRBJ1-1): NAGVMQNPRHLVRRRGQEARLRCSPMKGHSHVYWYRQLPEEGLKFMVYLQKENIIDESGMPKERFSAEFPKEGPSILRIQQVVRGDSAAYFCASSSMGQVNTEAFFGQGTRLTVV.